This record concerns one T cell receptor (beta chain) sequence. Its antigen remains unidentified. The record has no base qualities; no much larger clone is one base away. The immunoSEQ Assay, a bias-controlled multiplex PCR, was used to amplify TCRbeta CDR3 regions from genomic DNA. Per the source publication's procedure: The number of nucleated cells in each sample was estimated by amplification of reference gene primers within the assay. Sequence reads were collapsed and filtered to measure the absolute abundance of every unique TCRbeta CDR3 rearrangement. For each sample, productive Simpson clonality was calculated as the square root of Simpson's diversity index over productive rearrangements. This is the immuneACCESS table as TCRdb keeps it, with only in-frame sequences that have V and J called. A part of the clones is gone; compared with another copy, unresolved V genes explain less than half, and the rest is unexplained. The V and J calls and clone size come from that table; D and trimming were worked out from the DNA. In all, the sample holds some 350,000 clones, and around 87% of those were seen once. The ten largest make up 6.5% to 8% of the sample.

CDR1 is given as MDHEN and CDR2 as SYDVKM, both from the germline V gene. Including the terminal cysteine and phenylalanine, the CDR3 comprises 17 residues. The kept DNA is CDR3 alone, 51 bases in frame from the first base. V is reduced by 5 bases and J by 2 bases, leaving a spacing of 19 bases between them. The sample comes from a study of blood T cell repertoires in COVID-19 (TCRdb year 2020). Notes on the research overall: The collaborator samples originated in the United States, Italy and Spain and spanned the acute and convalescent phases of COVID-19. The material from the prospective study consisted of cDNA or gDNA derived from T cells, B-cell-depleted T cells, or PBMCs. Deeply sampled blood TCRbeta repertoires from subjects exposed to, actively infected with, or recovered from COVID-19 were included in the dataset. A freely available public database, intended as a resource for researchers studying the immune response to SARS-CoV-2, is where the repertoires were released. The samples were drawn from two sources: the first 160 participants of the ongoing ImmuneRACE study, and over 1,000 subjects contributed by 6 global collaborators. A de-identified subject ID, COVID-19 status, age in years and sex were almost always included in the sample metadata. HLA class I and class II types, where available, came from metadata supplied by the sample provider rather than from assay-based typing.

The research as a whole found: How much clinical and demographic metadata was included differed by source and by participant, and the metadata was provided uncurated.

Whole blood was collected in K2EDTA tubes by collaborating institutions according to the institutions' own protocols. For TCRbeta analysis, collaborators shipped samples in one of three forms: frozen whole blood, isolated PBMCs, or DNA extracted from either of those sample types. The clonotype was recovered from a young man with active or convalescent COVID-19. Specimen: peripheral blood. Recombination joined TRBV28 with TRBJ1-3, with an unclear D gene assignment. The CDR3 reads as follows: CASSDAGGFLAGNTIYF. The nucleotide sequence reads TGTGCCAGCAGTGACGCCGGCGGGTTCTTGGCTGGAAACACCATATATTTT.